The present TCR beta chain was sequenced within a study of blood T cells in healthy people across ages. Overall study context: Per two T cells, template switching captured roughly one barcoded beta molecule. Study results and caveats: Older age coincided with a roughly linear decline in TCR beta diversity per million T cells.

Turning to this clonotype: Its antigen is unknown. One end of the junction is discordant with germline, which a read error may explain.

Germline CDR1 reads MNHEY; CDR2 reads SMNVEV (reference sequence). This CDR3 comprises 15 residues. Then a second PCR, running about 6 to 12 cycles, was carried out with a sample-barcoded 5' primer and a J-beta primer mix. TCRdb itself ran the 5' RACE reads through MiXCR, one entry per CDR3 protein. The sample yields over a million distinct CDR3 sequences, 55% to 75% seen once. The receptor's source is a man aged 18 to 30 in good health. The genes are TRBV27 and TRBJ2-7; D is ambiguous. Material: blood. In nucleotides, the CDR3 is TGTGCCAGTAGTTTATCCCGACCCCAAAGGTACGAGCAGTACTTC. Protein sequence: CASSLSRPQRYEQYF.